Presented here are 17 T cell receptor beta chains from one specimen sequenced in a study of blood T cell repertoires in COVID-19. Method: immunoSEQ multiplex PCR; TCRdb's copy keeps in-frame clones and lacks some. The sample includes under 350,000 clones, about 89% seen only once; the top ten take about 4.6%. Sample: peripheral blood. Receptor source: a man aged 35 to 55 with acute or convalescent COVID-19.

This chain joins TRBV9 and TRBJ1-6; 9 bases map to TRBD1. The germline gives CDR1 SGDLS, CDR2 YYNGEE. The CDR3 contains 14 residues. After removal of 8 bases from V and 5 bases from J, the junction contained 5 bases not matched to a gene. CDR3 DNA: TGTGCCAGTTCCCGGACAGGGGATAATTCACCCCTCCACTTT. This translates into CASSRTGDNSPLHF.

The rearrangement joins TRBV2 to TRBJ1-3; a possible D gene is TRBD1 (5 bases). V was pared by 5 bases and J by 2 bases, with 10 bases between. This CDR3 spans 14 amino acids. The germline V gene has CDR1 SNHLY and CDR2 FYNNEI. The CDR3 DNA reads as TGTGCCAGCAGTCTCCAGGGAACTGGAAACACCATATATTTT. Translating gives CASSLQGTGNTIYF.

This clone was seen a single time. The J gene is TRBJ1-1, the V gene TRBV7-2; no clear D gene. CDR3 length: 13 amino acids. Germline CDR1 is SGHTA and CDR2 is FQGNSA. The V and J ends lost 8 bases and 1 base respectively, with 11 bases between them. CDR3: CASGVGRNTEAFF. In nucleotides, the CDR3 is TGTGCCAGCGGAGTGGGGAGGAACACTGAAGCTTTCTTT.

This clone was picked up one time. This chain connects TRBV30 to TRBJ1-3; D is undetermined. CDR3 size: 14 residues. V dropped 4 bases and J dropped 4 bases, with 14 bases sitting between them. From germline, CDR1 is GTSNPN and CDR2 SVGIG (reference sequence). The CDR3 is CAWNFRTKGNTIYF. DNA for the CDR3: TGTGCCTGGAATTTTAGAACTAAGGGAAACACCATATATTTT.

This clone was observed once. This rearrangement joins TRBV3-1 (or the pseudogene TRBV3-2) to TRBJ1-6, with D maybe TRBD1 (6 bases). From germline, CDR1 is LGHDT and CDR2 YNNKEL (reference sequence). The CDR3 has 15 amino acids. V lost 0 bases and J 9 bases, leaving 12 bases between the germline ends. CDR3 bases: TGTGCCAGCAGCCAAGAAGGGGGAGAGGTTTCACCCCTCCACTTT. The encoded protein is CASSQEGGEVSPLHF.

There are a few counts of this clone. This chain connects TRBV12-5 to TRBJ2-3; 7 bases map to TRBD1. This CDR3 comprises 17 residues. The junction had 10 bases not matched to a gene; V was cut back by 2 bases and J by 2 bases. Per germline, CDR1 LGHNT and CDR2 FRNRAP. CDR3 sequence reads: CASGLLVGGMFTDTQYF. The CDR3 DNA reads TGTGCTAGTGGTTTGTTGGTAGGGGGCATGTTCACAGATACGCAGTATTTT.

The V and J genes are TRBV10-2 and TRBJ1-5, with a possible D match to TRBD1 (6 bases). V lost 4 bases, J lost 1 base, and 17 bases lay in between. The CDR3 has 17 residues. Germline loops: CDR1 WSHSY, CDR2 SAAADI. The CDR3 nucleotides are TGCGCCAGCAGTGGGAGCCTGGGGGGGGCAAGCAATCAGCCCCAGCATTTT. It codes for CASSGSLGGASNQPQHF.

V and J are TRBV11-3 and TRBJ1-2; TRBD1 matches 7 bases. Germline assignment: CDR1 SGHNT and CDR2 YENEEA. CDR3 size: 15 residues. Trimming took 4 bases from V and 2 from J; bases not matched to a gene: 7. The CDR3 nucleotides are TGTGCCAGCAGCTCACTTCTACAGGGGAACTATGGCTACACCTTC. Protein sequence: CASSSLLQGNYGYTF.

This clone was detected a few times. The gene calls are TRBV5-1 and TRBJ2-1, with 12 bases lining up with TRBD2. V dropped 2 bases and J dropped 7; count of bases not matched to a gene: 4. Germline V gives CDR1 SGHRS, CDR2 YFSETQ. This CDR3 comprises 15 residues. The CDR3 DNA sequence: TGCGCCAGCAGCTTTCTAGCGGGGGGGCAAAATGAGCAGTTCTTC. Its protein product is CASSFLAGGQNEQFF.

V and J are TRBV3-1 (or the pseudogene TRBV3-2) and TRBJ1-2, with TRBD1 matching 7 bases. Germline CDR1 is LGHDT and CDR2 is YNNKEL (reference sequence). The trim removed 4 bases at V and 6 bases at J, leaving 8 bases unmatched. There are 14 residues in the CDR3. The CDR3 DNA is TGTGCCAGCAGCCTCTCGGACAGGCCCCATGGCTACACCTTC. It codes for CASSLSDRPHGYTF.

The gene calls are TRBV6-5 and TRBJ1-5, with no clear D. V was trimmed by 6 bases and J by 0 bases, leaving 6 bases between them. CDR1 and CDR2 from the germline V gene are MNHEY and SVGAGI. The CDR3 is made up of 13 amino acids. For the CDR3, the DNA is TGTGCCAGCAGCCCCTTTAGCAATCAGCCCCAGCATTTT. Translating it yields CASSPFSNQPQHF.

The chain joins TRBV19 to TRBJ1-4; D remains ambiguous. Trimming pared 6 bases from V and 3 bases from J, leaving 11 bases between. Germline CDR1 and CDR2: LNHDA and SQIVND (reference sequence). The CDR3 loop spans 14 amino acids. CDR3 residues: CASSPQRPNEKLFF. CDR3 sequence (DNA): TGTGCCAGTAGCCCTCAGCGGCCTAATGAAAAACTGTTTTTT. The full variable domain, its missing parts supplied by reference TRBV19 and TRBJ1-4, is DGGITQSPKYLFRKEGQNVTLSCEQNLNHDAMYWYRQDPGQGLRLIYYSQIVNDFQKGDIAEGYSVSREKKESFPLTVTSAQKNPTAFYLCASSPQRPNEKLFFGSGTQLSVL.

The chain joins TRBV13 to TRBJ1-2; 7 nucleotides match TRBD1. CDR3 length: 14 amino acids. V lost 4 bases and J lost 2; bases outside the gene matches: 4. Germline assignment: CDR1 PRHDT and CDR2 FYEKMQ (reference sequence). Written as DNA, the CDR3 is TGTGCCAGCAGCTCCCTGACAGGGAACTATGGCTACACCTTC. Translated: CASSSLTGNYGYTF.

The chain employs TRBV12-5 and TRBJ1-1; possible D gene TRBD1, 5 bases. V gave up 6 bases and J gave up 1 base, with 15 bases separating them. CDR1 is LGHNT, CDR2 FRNRAP, per germline. This CDR3 is 15 amino acids long. CDR3 bases: TGTGCTAGTGGCCTACATCAGGGTAGGAACACTGAAGCTTTCTTT. Translation: CASGLHQGRNTEAFF.

The chain links TRBV11-2 to TRBJ2-1, with 7 bases aligning to TRBD2. V lost 0 bases and J lost 7; bases outside the gene matches: 0. In germline, CDR1 is SGHAT, CDR2 FQNNGV. The CDR3 extends over 13 amino acids. This CDR3 is CASSLEGGNEQFF. The CDR3 nucleotides are TGTGCCAGCAGCTTAGAGGGGGGGAATGAGCAGTTCTTC. Supplemented by reference TRBV11-2 and TRBJ2-1, the full variable domain reads EAGVAQSPRYKIIEKRQSVAFWCNPISGHATLYWYQQILGQGPKLLIQFQNNGVVDDSQLPKDRFSAERLKGVDSTLKIQPAKLEDSAVYLCASSLEGGNEQFFGPGTRLTVL.

The chain uses TRBV3-1 (or the pseudogene TRBV3-2) and TRBJ1-4; possibly TRBD1 for D (6 bases). Germline loops: CDR1 LGHDT, CDR2 YNNKEL (reference sequence). The CDR3 runs to 12 residues. V was trimmed by 5 bases and J by 8 bases, leaving 9 bases between them. CDR3 nucleotide sequence: TGTGCCAGCAGCGGGACACTGGAAAAACTGTTTTTT. This gives the protein CASSGTLEKLFF.

The chain carries TRBV7-8 and TRBJ1-1; 9 bases match TRBD1. CDR3 size: 13 residues. The germline V gene encodes CDR1 SGHVS and CDR2 FQNEAQ. Trimming took 11 bases from V and 5 from J; bases not matched to a gene: 9. CDR3 nucleotides: TGTGCCGTCGGAAACAGGGGGCTAACTGAAGCTTTCTTT. Translation: CAVGNRGLTEAFF.